Listed here are 2 T cell receptor beta chains from one sample, sequenced in a study of blood T cell repertoires in COVID-19. Profiled with immunoSEQ multiplex PCR; TCRdb holds only in-frame clones, not every one. The data show roughly 120,000 clones, 70% to 90% seen once. Sequenced input: peripheral blood. These receptors originate from a human donor in a cohort sampled during active COVID-19.

The V and J genes are TRBV15 and TRBJ1-2; D ambiguous. Germline V gene lookup returns CDR1 LNHNV and CDR2 YYDKDF (reference sequence). CDR3 size: 14 residues. V shed 0 bases and J shed 4 bases, with 9 bases lying between them. The CDR3 nucleotides read TGTGCCACCAGCAGAGATGGTAACTTCTATGGCTACACCTTC. Its translation: CATSRDGNFYGYTF.

V and J are TRBV12-3 or TRBV12-4 and TRBJ2-1, with TRBD1 matching over 7 bases. V lost 5 bases to trimming and J lost 5 bases; unmatched junction nucleotides: 3. This CDR3 spans 13 amino acids. CDR3 amino acids: CASSRGQNNEQFF. The CDR3, as DNA: TGTGCCAGCAGTAGGGGACAGAACAATGAGCAGTTCTTC.